This record concerns one TCR beta chain sequence. Its matching antigen is unknown. CDR1 is SGHNT and CDR2 is YYREEE in the germline V gene (reference sequence). The germline V and J ends were trimmed by 6 bases and 6 bases, with 20 bases remaining between them. The CDR3 has 15 amino acids. Every bit of the isolated RNA underwent reverse transcription, so sequencing read expressed TCRB transcripts. Measured with immunoSEQ multiplex PCR; TCRdb has only the in-frame clones, and not every one. The table includes 400,000 to 500,000 clones, approximately 15% detected once. Donors underwent one heparinised blood draw, 100 to 150 mL on average. This entry is derived from a study of beta chain features in type 1 diabetes. Study-wide results and limits: The study found that naive, central memory and Treg TCRB repertoires appeared more similar in patients than in healthy donors.

V gene TRBV5-4 combines with J gene TRBJ2-3; D is unresolved. This clonotype originated in a man younger than 45 in good health. The sample consisted of naive CD4+ T cells from blood. The chain's CDR3 is CASIDGFAGPDTQYF. Here the CDR3 DNA reads TGTGCCAGCATCGATGGGTTCGCTGGTCCTGATACGCAGTATTTT.